One sample yielded the 13 T cell receptor beta chains listed below, sequenced in a study of neurological immune-mediated disorders (dated by TCRdb to between 2018 and 2021). The method behind the library was 5' RACE. Sequenced using an Illumina HiSeq 2500. Using fastp trimming at Q25 and MiXCR clonotype assembly, TCRdb reanalyzed the public sequencing data and kept in-frame beta chains. All rows with the same CDR3 protein become a single entry with the most common DNA and genes. The sample table records roughly 89,000 distinct CDR3 sequences; approximately 2.4% of these occur just once. The ten largest clones add up to 0.9% to 1.4% of the sample. Sequences were obtained from PBMCs. The receptors derive from a woman in her twenties or thirties with multiple sclerosis.

This clonotype showed up many times. The chain has TRBV5-1 and TRBJ2-1; D might be TRBD2 (6 bases). The ends were cut back, 0 bases at V and 7 bases at J, with 17 bases in the middle. The germline gives CDR1 SGHRS, CDR2 YFSETQ. The CDR3 is made up of 16 amino acids. Here the CDR3 reads CASSLVVGSKVNEQFF. The CDR3 nucleotides are TGCGCCAGCAGCTTGGTGGTCGGGAGTAAGGTGAATGAGCAGTTCTTC.

This clonotype was recorded many times. The rearrangement links TRBV7-2 to TRBJ2-5, with TRBD2 identical over 7 bases. The CDR3 is 16 amino acids. In germline, CDR1 is SGHTA, CDR2 FQGNSA. V shed 4 bases and J 5 bases; nucleotides not matched to a gene: 13. This CDR3 reads CASSSSSGQGVETQYF. The CDR3 DNA reads as TGTGCCAGCAGCTCTTCTAGCGGCCAAGGGGTTGAGACCCAGTACTTC.

This clonotype was observed at least ten times. This sequence joins TRBV2 and TRBJ1-5; 7 bases map to TRBD1. Per germline, CDR1 SNHLY and CDR2 FYNNEI. Trimming cost V 6 bases and J 0 bases; bases outside gene matches: 8. CDR3 size: 16 residues. CDR3 sequence reads: CASSRDSKLSNQPQHF. Here the CDR3 DNA reads TGTGCCAGCAGCCGGGACAGCAAGCTTAGCAATCAGCCCCAGCATTTT.

This clonotype appeared many times. The chain links TRBV14 to TRBJ2-1, with D possibly TRBD1 on 6 matching bases. Germline V gene data show CDR1 as SGHDN and CDR2 as FVKESK. The length of the CDR3 is 15 residues. Trimming stripped 4 bases from V and 5 bases from J, with 15 bases between. The CDR3 region is CASSPYGGAHNEQFF. DNA for the CDR3: TGTGCCAGCAGCCCCTATGGGGGCGCCCACAATGAGCAGTTCTTC.

This clonotype was seen many times. This chain joins TRBV29-1 and TRBJ2-7, with D unresolved. Germline V gene sequence: CDR1 SQVTM, CDR2 ANQGSEA. The ends were cut back, 4 bases at V and 2 bases at J, with 6 bases in the middle. The CDR3 spans 11 residues. The CDR3 is CSVGTAYEQYF. The CDR3 nucleotides read TGCAGCGTTGGCACAGCCTACGAGCAGTACTTC.

This clonotype was seen repeatedly, ten times or more. This sequence joins TRBV4-2 and TRBJ1-4; D might be TRBD1 (6 bases). The CDR3 has 18 residues. Deletions cut 5 bases from V and 3 bases from J, with 22 bases between. CDR1 and CDR2 from the germline V gene are LGHNA and YNFKEQ. CDR3 sequence (DNA): TGTGCCAGCAGCGTACAGGTTCCGGCAAGGGGGGCTAATGAAAAACTGTTTTTT. This codes for CASSVQVPARGANEKLFF.

This clonotype has at least ten counts. V gene TRBV11-3 combines with J gene TRBJ2-2, with 7 bases fitting TRBD2. This CDR3 region has 14 residues. Per germline, CDR1 SGHNT and CDR2 YENEEA. V was clipped by 3 bases and J by 4 bases; unmatched bases: 2. This CDR3 reads CASSFSGGTGELFF. The CDR3 DNA follows: TGTGCCAGCAGCTTTTCGGGGGGCACCGGGGAGCTGTTTTTT.

This clonotype was observed at least ten times. The chain joins TRBV3-1 to TRBJ1-5; no definite D call. Germline CDR1 LGHDT, CDR2 YNNKEL (reference sequence). Trimming took off 2 bases at V and 3 bases at J, with 11 bases between the two ends. CDR3 size: 15 residues. The CDR3 is CASSQRFSTNQPQHF. DNA of the CDR3: TGTGCCAGCAGCCAAAGGTTTAGTACCAATCAGCCCCAGCATTTT.

This clonotype has at least ten counts. The chain links TRBV7-9 to TRBJ2-7; D unclear. The ends were cut back, 4 bases at V and 4 bases at J, with 11 bases in the middle. Germline CDR1 reads SEHNR; CDR2 reads FQNEAQ (reference sequence). The CDR3 is 13 residues long. The CDR3 region is CASSSLLGYEQYF. The CDR3 DNA follows: TGTGCCAGCAGCTCCTTATTAGGATACGAGCAGTACTTC.

This clonotype showed up many times. V gene TRBV11-2 combines with J gene TRBJ2-2; 14 positions agree with TRBD2. The J segment lost 6 bases and the V segment lost 5 bases, leaving 5 bases of the junction unmatched. CDR3 size: 16 residues. Germline CDR1 and CDR2: SGHAT and FQNNGV. CDR3 protein: CASSLGTSGSPGELFF. The CDR3 coding sequence is TGTGCCAGCAGCCTCGGGACTAGCGGGAGCCCCGGGGAGCTGTTTTTT.

The CDR3 DNA reads as TGTGCCTGGAGTGTAGGACGCCATAACCGTGAAAAACTGTTTTTT. Translating gives CAWSVGRHNREKLFF. V usage is TRBV30 and J usage is TRBJ1-4; the D is unclear. CDR1 GTSNPN and CDR2 SVGIG come from the germline V gene (reference sequence). The germline V and J ends were trimmed by 0 bases and 7 bases, with 15 bases remaining between them. The CDR3 is 15 amino acids.

This clonotype was counted at least ten times. This sequence joins TRBV20-1 and TRBJ2-7; D ambiguous. CDR3 size: 15 residues. Germline V CDR1 and CDR2: DFQATT, SNEGSKA (reference sequence). V lost 1 base to trimming and J lost 4 bases, with 17 bases between them. CDR3 nucleotides: TGCAGTGCTAGAGTAATAGGTAGCACCCCTTACGAGCAGTACTTC. It yields the protein CSARVIGSTPYEQYF.

This clonotype was recorded at least ten times. The chain combines TRBV24-1 with TRBJ1-2, with D possibly TRBD1 on 5 matching bases. Germline V gives CDR1 KGHDR, CDR2 SFDVKD. The CDR3 has 12 amino acids. V lost 9 bases, J lost 4 bases, and 11 bases lay in between. CDR3 bases: TGTGCCACCTCACGGGACCGCTATGGCTACACCTTC. Its protein product is CATSRDRYGYTF.